This T cell receptor (beta chain) was sequenced for a study of cytomegalovirus exposure and HLA in healthy donors. Study outcomes and limitations: There were 150 to 200 TCR beta chains listed as cytomegalovirus-associated.

TCRdb keeps only in-frame clones here, not all; method: immunoSEQ multiplex PCR. The table lists roughly 130,000 clones, roughly 86% of them singletons. V gave up 1 base and J gave up 1 base, with 9 bases separating them. CDR3 length: 15 residues. Germline V gene data show CDR1 as SGHVS and CDR2 as FQNEAQ. A note on this clone: Its antigen remains unknown.

The TCR sequence derives from a man younger than 40 in good health and CMV-seronegative. The sample comprised PBMCs. The rearrangement joins TRBV7-8 to TRBJ2-3, with D maybe TRBD1 (5 bases). The CDR3 DNA follows: TGTGCCAGCAGCTTAGGATTAGGGGGCACAGATACGCAGTATTTT. Its translation: CASSLGLGGTDTQYF.